This T cell receptor (beta chain) came from a study of T cells after yellow fever vaccination. At the level of the study: Researchers used SMART-Seq v4 Ultra Low Input to prepare fractions that had low cell numbers.

Study-wide results and limits: Few clonotypes appeared in both CD4 and CD8 compartments. Post-booster samples contained most primary-vaccination clones (approximately 95% CD4, about 90% CD8).

This clonotype was counted many times. What it binds is unknown. In germline, CDR1 is WNHNN, CDR2 SYGVQD (reference sequence). The CDR3 sequence is 13 residues long. Trimming stripped 0 bases from V and 5 bases from J, with 5 bases between. TCRdb ran MiXCR on the 5' RACE reads and lists one entry per CDR3 protein. This sample has 110,000 or so distinct CDR3 sequences, with approximately 7.1% found just once. The V call is TRBV10-1, the J call TRBJ1-5; D unclear. The input for sequencing was CD4+ T cells sorted from PBMCs, taken roughly seven weeks after the first yellow fever vaccination. The receptor was isolated from a man between 18 and 29 years old who received the YFV17D yellow fever vaccine. CDR3 in amino acids: CASSESGDQPQHF. The CDR3 nucleotides read TGCGCCAGCAGTGAGTCCGGGGATCAGCCCCAGCATTTT.